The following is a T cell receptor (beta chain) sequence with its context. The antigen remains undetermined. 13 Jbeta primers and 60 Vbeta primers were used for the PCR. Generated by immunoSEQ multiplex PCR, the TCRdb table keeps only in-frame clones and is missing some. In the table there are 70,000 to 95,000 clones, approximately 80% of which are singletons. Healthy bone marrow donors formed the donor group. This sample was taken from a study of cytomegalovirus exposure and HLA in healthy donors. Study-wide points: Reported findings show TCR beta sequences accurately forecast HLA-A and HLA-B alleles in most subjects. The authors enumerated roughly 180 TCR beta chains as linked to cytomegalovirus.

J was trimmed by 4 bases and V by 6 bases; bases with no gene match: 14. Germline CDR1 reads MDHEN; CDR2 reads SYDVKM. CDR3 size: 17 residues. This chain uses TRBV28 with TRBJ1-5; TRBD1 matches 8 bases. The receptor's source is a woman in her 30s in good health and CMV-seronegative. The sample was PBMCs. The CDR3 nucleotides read TGTGCCAGCAGCCTATCACAGAACAGGGGGGGGAATCAGCCCCAGCATTTT. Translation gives CASSLSQNRGGNQPQHF. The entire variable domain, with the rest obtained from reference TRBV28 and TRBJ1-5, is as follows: DVKVTQSSRYLVKRTGEKVFLECVQDMDHENMFWYRQDPGLGLRLIYFSYDVKMKEKGDIPEGYSVSREKKERFSLILESASTNQTSMYLCASSLSQNRGGNQPQHFGDGTRLSIL.